The clone carrying this T cell receptor beta chain occurred a few times. This entry is derived from a study of beta chain features in type 1 diabetes. The sequenced template was cDNA made from the entire isolated RNA. TCRdb's copy holds only in-frame clones and misses some; the assay was immunoSEQ multiplex PCR. The sample shows under 950,000 clones, about 17% of them seen only once. This receptor was obtained from a woman aged 18-30 years in good health. Specimen: naive CD4+ T cells from blood.

The CDR3 spells CASSLLGFPRTYEQYF. DNA of the CDR3: TGTGCCAGCAGTTTACTTGGATTCCCCCGAACCTACGAGCAGTACTTC. V and J are TRBV28 and TRBJ2-7; D gene ambiguous. The CDR3 sequence is 16 residues long. Germline V CDR1 and CDR2: MDHEN, SYDVKM. The V end lost 2 bases, the J end lost 2 bases, and 16 bases lay between the germline ends.